Listed below are T cell receptor beta chains from one sample, sequenced in a study of T-cell reconstitution after alpha-beta-depleted transplantation in children. MiXCR, applied by TCRdb to the PCR reads, yields one record per CDR3 protein. The profile shows almost 400,000 distinct CDR3 sequences, around 21% of them singletons. Here the sequenced sample was PBMCs from the stem cell graft donor, taken from the stem cell graft. These receptors were collected from a human donor who donated a stem cell graft to a child with acute myeloid leukemia. Each CDR3 is given with its conserved first and last residue. The order of the fields is J gene, V gene, clone size, D gene, CDR3 DNA, CDR3 protein. D genes are given only for firm matches. Size tells how often a clone was seen (once, few, many) or the class of an expanded clone, and some rows leave it out.

TRBJ2-7	TRBV2	NA	NA	TGTGCCAGCAGTGAGGGGGACCGACCCTACGAGCAGTACTTC	CASSEGDRPYEQYF
TRBJ2-7	TRBV4-2	many	TRBD1	TGTGCCAGCAGCCAAGGTGCGAGACAGGGGGAGGTTGGGTACGAGCAGTACTTC	CASSQGARQGEVGYEQYF
TRBJ2-3	TRBV20-1	few	NA	TGCAGTGCTAGGAATGCGGGAACAGATACGCAGTATTTT	CSARNAGTDTQYF
TRBJ2-3	TRBV12-3/TRBV12-4	NA	TRBD2	TGTGCCAGCACCTATCTAGCGGGGACAATCACAGATACGCAGTATTTT	CASTYLAGTITDTQYF
TRBJ2-2	TRBV7-2	once	TRBD2	TGTGCCAGCAGCCCTAGTCTGGGCGGGAGGGCCATGAGGGAGCTGTTTTTT	CASSPSLGGRAMRELFF
TRBJ1-5	TRBV12-3/TRBV12-4	NA	TRBD1	TGTGCCAGCAGGACGGGACAGCCCAATCAGCCCCAGCATTTT	CASRTGQPNQPQHF
TRBJ2-1	TRBV20-1	NA	TRBD2	TGCAGTGCTAGGTTAGCGGGAAGCCTCAATGAGCAGTTCTTC	CSARLAGSLNEQFF
TRBJ2-3	TRBV6-6	many	NA	TGTGCCAGCAGTTCAGTTTTGGTAGATGCAGATACGCAGTATTTT	CASSSVLVDADTQYF
TRBJ1-4	TRBV20-1	NA	NA	TGCAGTGCCCAGATAGGGGGAGCTAATGAAAAACTGTTTTTT	CSAQIGGANEKLFF
TRBJ2-7	TRBV20-1	many	NA	TGCAGTGCTAGAGATATGGCCGGCTCCTACGAGCAGTACTTC	CSARDMAGSYEQYF
TRBJ2-3	TRBV4-3	NA	TRBD2	TGCGCCAGCAGCCAAATAGCGGGAGGGCCAGGAGATACGCAGTATTTT	CASSQIAGGPGDTQYF
TRBJ2-1	TRBV12-3/TRBV12-4	few	NA	TGTGCCAGCAGTTTCGGGGGAGCTTTGAATGAGCAGTTCTTC	CASSFGGALNEQFF
TRBJ2-1	TRBV24-1	once	NA	TGTGCCACCAGTGATTTGGGGGGACTCGACTCCTACAATGAGCAGTTCTTC	CATSDLGGLDSYNEQFF
TRBJ1-1	TRBV29-1	few	NA	TGCAGCGTTGATATAGCGCAGACGAACACTGAAGCTTTCTTT	CSVDIAQTNTEAFF
TRBJ2-1	TRBV28	few	TRBD2	TGTGCCAGCAGTTTACTAGCGGGAGACTACAATGAGCAGTTCTTC	CASSLLAGDYNEQFF
TRBJ1-1	TRBV20-1	NA	NA	TGCAGTGCTGCTACAGGGAGGGACACTGAAGCTTTCTTT	CSAATGRDTEAFF
TRBJ2-7	TRBV13	NA	TRBD1	TGTGCCAGCAGGCGGACAGGGCGCGCCTACGAGCAGTACTTC	CASRRTGRAYEQYF
TRBJ2-3	TRBV12-3/TRBV12-4	NA	NA	TGTGCCAGCAGCCCGGACTATACGCAGTATTTT	CASSPDYTQYF
TRBJ2-3	TRBV29-1	many	TRBD2	TGCAGCGTTGGCCTAGCGGGCGCAGATACGCAGTATTTT	CSVGLAGADTQYF
TRBJ2-5	TRBV28	NA	TRBD1	TGTGCCAGCAGTTACTTAGGGGGCGCGTCGCAAGAGACCCAGTACTTC	CASSYLGGASQETQYF
TRBJ2-7	TRBV10-2	many	NA	TGCGCCAGCAGGGATTGGGGCTACGAGCAGTACTTC	CASRDWGYEQYF
TRBJ2-7	TRBV4-2	many	TRBD1	TGTGCCAGCAGCCAAGATATAGGACAGGGAGCCAACGAGCAGTACTTC	CASSQDIGQGANEQYF
TRBJ2-3	TRBV4-3	many	NA	TGCGCCAGCAGCCAAATCGCAGCTACAGATACGCAGTATTTT	CASSQIAATDTQYF
TRBJ2-1	TRBV11-2	many	NA	TGTGCCAGCAGTTGGTCCACCGGGAGCAATGAGCAGTTCTTC	CASSWSTGSNEQFF
TRBJ2-7	TRBV20-1	few	NA	TGCAGTGCCGCAACCGGGCAGCCGCGGGAGCAGTACTTC	CSAATGQPREQYF
TRBJ2-3	TRBV5-6	many	NA	TGTGCCAGCAGCTTGCGAGGACCGGGTGATACGCAGTATTTT	CASSLRGPGDTQYF
TRBJ1-2	TRBV20-1	many	NA	TGCAGTGCTAGAGTATCCCAGGGTGACTATGGCTACACCTTC	CSARVSQGDYGYTF
TRBJ2-7	TRBV20-1	many	TRBD2	TGCAGTGCTAGATCATTGAGCGGGACTACCTACGAGCAGTACTTC	CSARSLSGTTYEQYF
TRBJ2-2	TRBV25-1	few	TRBD1	TGTGCCAGCCACCGGGACAGGGATAACACCGGGGAGCTGTTTTTT	CASHRDRDNTGELFF
TRBJ2-2	TRBV27	NA	NA	TGTGCCAGCAGTTTAAACGGGGTCGGGGAGCTGTTTTTT	CASSLNGVGELFF
TRBJ1-2	TRBV20-1	few	NA	TGCAGTGCTAGAATCCCCGGGGGCTACACCTTC	CSARIPGGYTF
TRBJ2-7	TRBV2	many	TRBD2	TGTGCCAGCAGAGGACTAGGCTACGAGCAGTACTTC	CASRGLGYEQYF
TRBJ2-7	TRBV12-3/TRBV12-4	many	NA	TGTGCCAGCAGTTTTAGGAGATCGACGATCTACGAGCAGTACTTC	CASSFRRSTIYEQYF
TRBJ2-7	TRBV12-3/TRBV12-4	NA	NA	TGTGCCAGCAGCCAACAGGGATCCGTGTACGAGCAGTACTTC	CASSQQGSVYEQYF
TRBJ1-5	TRBV19	NA	NA	TGTGCCAGTAAGGTTGTTAGAAATCAGCCCCAGCATTTT	CASKVVRNQPQHF
TRBJ2-1	TRBV5-1	NA	NA	TGCGCCAGCAGCTTAGGGGGGCCGGGTTCCTACAATGAGCAGTTCTTC	CASSLGGPGSYNEQFF
TRBJ2-7	TRBV7-9	NA	TRBD2	TGTGCCAGCAGCTTAGGGTCCGGCGGGAGTGGGGACGAGCAGTACTTC	CASSLGSGGSGDEQYF
TRBJ2-1	TRBV7-8	few	TRBD1	TGTGCCAGCAGCTTAGCAGGGGGCCACTACAATGAGCAGTTCTTC	CASSLAGGHYNEQFF
TRBJ1-1	TRBV6-5	NA	TRBD1	TGTGCCAGCAGAAAAACAGGGGTTGACACTGAAGCTTTCTTT	CASRKTGVDTEAFF
TRBJ2-7	TRBV4-1	NA	NA	TGCGCCAGCAGCCTATCCGATGTTACCTACGAGCAGTACTTC	CASSLSDVTYEQYF